This T cell receptor (beta chain) was identified during a study of T-cell memory formation after mild COVID-19. The germline V gene has CDR1 SGDLS and CDR2 YYNGEE. With 2 bases removed from V and 1 base from J, the gap between germline ends came to 13 bases. The length of the CDR3 is 16 residues. TCRdb used MiXCR to reprocess the 5' RACE reads, holding one entry per CDR3 protein. The table includes roughly 150,000 distinct CDR3 sequences, 14% detected once. This clonotype was counted only a few times. The sample consisted of PBMCs or a T cell subset sorted from them (not recorded which). This chain uses TRBV9 with TRBJ2-1, with D perhaps assigned TRBD1 or TRBD2 (5 bases each). This TCR was recovered from an adult woman who had mild COVID-19 (a few samples of this study predate the infection). Cell type and time point are not known. The CDR3 DNA reads as TGTGCCAGCAGCGTGGATGGGGGAAGGTCCTACAATGAGCAGTTCTTC. It translates to CASSVDGGRSYNEQFF.